This T cell receptor (beta chain) was sequenced during a study of response to subunit inactivated influenza vaccine. Germline CDR1 is SGHRS and CDR2 is YFSETQ. The CDR3 is 13 residues long. V trimming: 5 bases; J trimming: 5 bases; junction bases outside the gene matches: 5. One entry per CDR3 protein, called by TCRdb with MiXCR from the RT-PCR reads. The data show 400,000 to 550,000 distinct CDR3 sequences, roughly 25% seen once. This chain uses TRBV5-1 with TRBJ2-3, with 7 nucleotides matching TRBD2. The sequencing here drew on CD4+ T cells sorted from PBMCs, taken 4 to 6 days after vaccination. The receptor's source is a man in his fifties who received an inactivated influenza vaccine. CDR3 amino acids: CASRLAGEDTQYF. The CDR3 region has the DNA TGCGCCAGCAGGCTGGCGGGGGAAGATACGCAGTATTTT.